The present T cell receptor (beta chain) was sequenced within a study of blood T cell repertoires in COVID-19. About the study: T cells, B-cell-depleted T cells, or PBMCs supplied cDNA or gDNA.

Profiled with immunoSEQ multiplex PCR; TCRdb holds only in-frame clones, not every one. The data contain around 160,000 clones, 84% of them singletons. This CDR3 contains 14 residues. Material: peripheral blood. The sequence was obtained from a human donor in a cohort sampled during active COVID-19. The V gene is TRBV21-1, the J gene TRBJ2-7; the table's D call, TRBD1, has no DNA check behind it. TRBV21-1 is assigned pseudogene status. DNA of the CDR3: TGTGCCAGCACCCAACCTGTCAGGGTCCACGAGCAGTACTTC. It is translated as CASTQPVRVHEQYF.